The sequence of this T cell receptor beta chain was determined in a study of blood T cell repertoires in COVID-19. CDR3 length: 15 amino acids. Germline V lookup: CDR1 SGHNT, CDR2 YYREEE (reference sequence). V lost 0 bases and J lost 8; bases outside the gene matches: 8. Participants reported their clinical history, and cohort assignment relied on those reports. TCRdb's copy holds only in-frame clones and misses some; the assay was immunoSEQ multiplex PCR. The sample includes approximately 70,000 clones, roughly two thirds of them seen just once. This clone was seen at least ten times. Source material: PBMCs or T cells enriched from blood (not recorded which). V and J are TRBV5-4 and TRBJ1-2, with 9 bases aligning to TRBD1. The receptor comes from a woman aged 55 to 70 who had been exposed to COVID-19. The CDR3 is CASSLVGQGWEGYTF. For the CDR3, the DNA is TGTGCCAGCAGCTTGGTGGGACAGGGTTGGGAAGGCTACACCTTC.